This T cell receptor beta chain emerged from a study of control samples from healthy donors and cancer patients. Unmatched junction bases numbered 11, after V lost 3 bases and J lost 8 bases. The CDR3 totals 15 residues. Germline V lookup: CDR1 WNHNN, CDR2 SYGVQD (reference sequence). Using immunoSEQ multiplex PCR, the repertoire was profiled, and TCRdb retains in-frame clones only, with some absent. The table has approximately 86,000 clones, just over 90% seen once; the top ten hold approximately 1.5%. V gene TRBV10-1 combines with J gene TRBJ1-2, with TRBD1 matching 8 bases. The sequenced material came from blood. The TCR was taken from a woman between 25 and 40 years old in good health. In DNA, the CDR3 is TGCGCCAGCAGTGAAGGGGGGACAGGAGATTTCGGCTACACCTTC. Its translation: CASSEGGTGDFGYTF.